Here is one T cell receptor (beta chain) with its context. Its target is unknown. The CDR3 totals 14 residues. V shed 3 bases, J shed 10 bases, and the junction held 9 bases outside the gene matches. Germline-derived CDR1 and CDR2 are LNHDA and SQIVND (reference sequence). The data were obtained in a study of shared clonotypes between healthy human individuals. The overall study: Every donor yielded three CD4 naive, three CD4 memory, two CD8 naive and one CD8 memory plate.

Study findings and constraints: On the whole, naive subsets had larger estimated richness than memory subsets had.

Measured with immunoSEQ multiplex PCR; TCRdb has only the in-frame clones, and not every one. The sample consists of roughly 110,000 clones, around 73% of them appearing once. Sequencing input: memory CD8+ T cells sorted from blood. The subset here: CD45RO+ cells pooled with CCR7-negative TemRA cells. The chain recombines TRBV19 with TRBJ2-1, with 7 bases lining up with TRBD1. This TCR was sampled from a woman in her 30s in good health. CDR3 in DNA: TGTGCCAGTAGTATTATGACAGGGCCCAACGAGCAGTTCTTC. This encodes CASSIMTGPNEQFF. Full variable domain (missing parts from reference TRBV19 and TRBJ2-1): DGGITQSPKYLFRKEGQNVTLSCEQNLNHDAMYWYRQDPGQGLRLIYYSQIVNDFQKGDIAEGYSVSREKKESFPLTVTSAQKNPTAFYLCASSIMTGPNEQFFGPGTRLTVL.